A single sample is the source of the 6 T cell receptor beta chains below, sequenced in a study of tumor and adjacent non-tumor tissue in lung cancer. A modified ARM-PCR protocol with three rounds of nested PCR amplified TCRbeta. One entry per CDR3 protein results from TCRdb running MiXCR on the multiplex PCR reads. The top ten hold 20% to 25% of the sample, which has fewer than 100,000 distinct CDR3 sequences, 76% seen once. RNA was extracted from bulk tissue without any cell sorting. Distant lung tissue was collected more than 3 cm away from the tumor edge. Material for sequencing was distant non-tumor lung tissue. Every receptor here comes from a woman aged 50 to 60 with non-small cell lung cancer.

The chain combines TRBV20-1 with TRBJ2-7; D gene ambiguous. CDR1 is DFQATT, CDR2 SNEGSKA, per germline (reference sequence). The CDR3 length is 16 residues. V lost 6 bases, J lost 1 base, and 22 bases lay in between. The CDR3 spells CSAPPSDGVYSYEQYF. CDR3 coding DNA: TGCAGTGCCCCACCATCAGACGGCGTTTATTCCTACGAGCAGTACTTC.

Remarks on this clonotype: The junction shows a germline mismatch at one end, possibly a read error. The genes are TRBV4-2 and TRBJ2-3; TRBD2 is a possible D gene (6 bases). CDR1 is LGHNA, CDR2 YNFKEQ, per germline. The CDR3 is 18 residues long. Here the CDR3 DNA reads TGTGCCAGCAACCATACCTCCGGCGGGGTAATCGGTAGAGATATGCAGTATTTT. Translated: CASNHTSGGVIGRDMQYF.

CDR3 nucleotide sequence: TGTGCTAGCTTGACCTTAGGAGGGAGGGTCACAGATACGCAGTATTTT. As protein: CASLTLGGRVTDTQYF. The gene calls are TRBV6-2 or TRBV6-3 and TRBJ2-3; 7 bases are shared with TRBD2. CDR1 is MNHEY and CDR2 is SVGEGT in the germline V gene. The CDR3 length is 16 residues.

Worth noting for this clonotype: This may be a read error, as it is one base from a much larger clone. The chain joins TRBV20-1 to TRBJ2-2; D might be TRBD1 (6 bases). Germline V lookup: CDR1 DFQATT, CDR2 SNEGSKA (reference sequence). The length of the CDR3 is 15 residues. In DNA, the CDR3 is TGCACTGCTAGAGGGGGTCAGAGGAAGACCGGGGAGCTGTTTTTT. It encodes CTARGGQRKTGELFF.

In its sample, this clonotype was seen once. J is TRBJ2-3 and V is TRBV11-2; D is perhaps TRBD1 (5 bases). The germline CDR1 and CDR2 sequences are SGHAT and FQNNGV. This CDR3 contains 16 residues. The DNA for the CDR3 is TGTCTCAGCAGTTTAGGGGCCCTAACTAGCACAGATACGCAGTATTTT. It encodes CLSSLGALTSTDTQYF. The full variable domain, in which reference TRBV11-2 and TRBJ2-3 provide the parts outside the CDR3, is EAGVAQSPRYKIIEKRQSVAFWCNPISGHATLYWYQQILGQGPKLLIQFQNNGVVDDSQLPKDRFSAERLKGVDSTLKIQPAKLEDSAVYLCLSSLGALTSTDTQYFGPGTRLTVL.

The CDR3 bases are TGTGCCAGCAGCTTAGGACCCTTATGGGACCATACGCAGTATTTT. Residues: CASSLGPLWDHTQYF. This rearrangement joins TRBV11-2 to TRBJ2-3; D may match TRBD1 or TRBD2 (5 bases each). This CDR3 has 15 amino acids. Germline CDR1 SGHAT, CDR2 FQNNGV. V gave up 1 base and J gave up 7 bases, with 15 bases separating them. Variable domain in full (rest from reference TRBV11-2 and TRBJ2-3): EAGVAQSPRYKIIEKRQSVAFWCNPISGHATLYWYQQILGQGPKLLIQFQNNGVVDDSQLPKDRFSAERLKGVDSTLKIQPAKLEDSAVYLCASSLGPLWDHTQYFGPGTRLTVL.